This T cell receptor beta chain was retrieved from a study of regulatory T cells in long-lasting Graves disease. Assembly of TCR beta libraries relied on iRepertoire HTBI primers together with Arm-PCR of CDR3 regions. TCRdb re-called the multiplex PCR reads with MiXCR, one entry per CDR3 protein. The table lists almost 450,000 distinct CDR3 sequences, roughly 15% of them singletons, with about 10% in the top ten. Germline V gene sequence: CDR1 SGDLS, CDR2 YYNGEE. The CDR3 runs to 16 residues. Trimming cost V 2 bases and J 5 bases, with 19 bases left between them. Time point described: newly diagnosed GD, antithyroid drugs for less than 3 months. The TCR library was prepared using RNA isolated from PBMCs. The patients were enrolled through endocrinology in Xi'an, China. In addition, the sample was reused for a study of T cells in Graves' hyperthyroidism and ophthalmopathy. That study reports: Diagnostic decisions used clinical symptoms, serum thyroxine and TRAb, thyroid ultrasound and orbital computed tomography. Separation of ophthalmopathy from stable hyperthyroidism was achieved by a 13 V-J model.

The TCR was taken from a woman under 40 with Graves disease. The chain couples TRBV9 to TRBJ2-5; D possibly matches TRBD1 or TRBD2 (6 bases each). The sequenced sample was peripheral blood mononuclear cells (PBMCs), obtained at new diagnosis, from a patient treated with antithyroid drugs. The CDR3 protein is CASSVMSGGAGETQYF. The CDR3 DNA sequence: TGTGCCAGCAGCGTTATGTCTGGGGGCGCGGGGGAGACCCAGTACTTC.